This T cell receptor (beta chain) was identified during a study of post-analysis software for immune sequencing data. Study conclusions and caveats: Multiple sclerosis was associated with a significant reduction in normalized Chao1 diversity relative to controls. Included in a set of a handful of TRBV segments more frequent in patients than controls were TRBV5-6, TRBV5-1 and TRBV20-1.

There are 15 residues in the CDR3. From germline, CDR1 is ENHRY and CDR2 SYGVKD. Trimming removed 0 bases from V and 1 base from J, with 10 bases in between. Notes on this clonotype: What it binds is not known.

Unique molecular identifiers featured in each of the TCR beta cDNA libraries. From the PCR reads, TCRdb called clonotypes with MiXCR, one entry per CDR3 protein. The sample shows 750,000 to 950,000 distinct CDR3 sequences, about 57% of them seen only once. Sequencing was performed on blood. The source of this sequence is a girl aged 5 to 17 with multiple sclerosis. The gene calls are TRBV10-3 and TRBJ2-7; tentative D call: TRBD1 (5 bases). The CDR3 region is CAISESQGLSYEQYF. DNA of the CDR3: TGTGCCATCAGTGAGTCGCAGGGTCTGTCCTACGAGCAGTACTTC.